Listed here are 21 T cell receptor beta chains from one sample, sequenced in a study of vaccination and CD4 T cells after COVID-19. Their antigens remain unidentified. Treatment specified: approximately 9-day PBMC culture with coronavirus spike peptide pools or control peptides (ViraFEST assay). The Oncomine TCR Beta short-read assay sequenced DNA from cultured CD4+ T cells. One entry per CDR3 protein results from TCRdb running MiXCR on the PCR reads. The data show roughly 19,000 distinct CDR3 sequences, around 63% seen once. The sequenced sample consisted of CD4+ T cells from blood, cultured in vitro. The origin of the receptors is a human donor who had recovered from COVID-19.

CDR3 residues: CASRQTSNQPQHF. In nucleotides, the CDR3 is TGTGCCAGCAGACAAACAAGCAATCAGCCCCAGCATTTT. The genes are TRBV6-2 or TRBV6-3 and TRBJ1-5; D is unresolved. The V end lost 6 bases, the J end lost 1 base, and 7 bases lay between the germline ends. The CDR3 loop spans 13 amino acids. CDR1 is MNHEY, CDR2 SVGEGT, per germline.

This clonotype has only a few counts. V usage is TRBV2 and J usage is TRBJ1-1, with 9 bases matching TRBD1. The ends lost 5 bases at V and 5 bases at J; junction bases unmatched: 3. Germline V gene data show CDR1 as SNHLY and CDR2 as FYNNEI. This CDR3 spans 13 amino acids. The CDR3 nucleotides read TGTGCCAGCAGTCAGACAGGGGGTACTGAAGCTTTCTTT. Its translation: CASSQTGGTEAFF.

DNA for the CDR3: TGTGCCAGCAGCGAAGCGGGCCTGAACACCGGGGAGCTGTTTTTT. As protein: CASSEAGLNTGELFF. The chain combines TRBV7-2 with TRBJ2-2, with D possibly being TRBD2 (6 bases). Germline V gene sequence: CDR1 SGHTA, CDR2 FQGNSA. CDR3 size: 15 residues. Between the trimmed V and J ends, which lost 5 bases and 1 base, there was a span of 11 bases.

The rearrangement links TRBV5-1 to TRBJ2-7; 7 nucleotides match TRBD2. The CDR3 totals 14 residues. The germline V gene has CDR1 SGHRS and CDR2 YFSETQ. V shed 4 bases, J shed 6 bases, and the junction held 10 bases outside the gene matches. CDR3 in amino acids: CASSPGLRAGEQYF. CDR3 sequence (DNA): TGCGCCAGCAGCCCGGGACTACGGGCGGGCGAGCAGTACTTC.

V and J are TRBV18 and TRBJ1-2, with D tentatively TRBD1 (5 bases). This CDR3 has 13 residues. Trimming took 6 bases from V and 4 from J, leaving 12 bases between them. The germline CDR1 and CDR2 sequences are KGHSH and LQKENI. CDR3 DNA: TGTGCCAGCTCCCCGGGGCCCCTCTATGGCTACACCTTC. This gives the protein CASSPGPLYGYTF.

The chain uses TRBV7-2 and TRBJ2-2, with 7 bases matching TRBD2. Germline CDR1 SGHTA, CDR2 FQGNSA. V was clipped by 7 bases and J by 0 bases; unmatched bases: 5. This CDR3 has 15 residues. The CDR3 DNA sequence: TGTGCCAGCAAACTAGCGCGAGCGAACACCGGGGAGCTGTTTTTT. Encoded protein: CASKLARANTGELFF.

This rearrangement joins TRBV11-2 to TRBJ1-2, with unresolved D. V was pared by 6 bases and J by 2 bases, with 7 bases between. Germline V gene lookup returns CDR1 SGHAT and CDR2 FQNNGV. The CDR3 loop spans 12 amino acids. CDR3: CASSQRNYGYTF. The CDR3 coding sequence is TGTGCCAGCAGTCAGAGAAACTATGGCTACACCTTC.

The V call is TRBV7-6, the J call TRBJ2-1, with 8 bases matching TRBD2. Per the germline V gene, CDR1 is SGHVS and CDR2 is FNYEAQ. The CDR3 has 16 amino acids. Losses at the gene ends were 5 bases for V and 8 bases for J; bases not matched to a gene: 14. The CDR3 coding sequence is TGTGCCAGCAGCCCCCGGGTACAAGCGGGAGTGGATGAGCAGTTCTTC. This gives the protein CASSPRVQAGVDEQFF.

This clonotype was recorded once. The chain is built from TRBV19 and TRBJ2-1; 13 bases line up with TRBD2. CDR1 and CDR2 (germline): LNHDA, SQIVND (reference sequence). This CDR3 is built from 14 residues. J lost 6 bases, V lost 7 bases, and 3 bases had no gene match. The CDR3 here is CASKLAGGVNEQFF. The DNA for the CDR3 is TGTGCCAGTAAACTAGCGGGAGGGGTCAATGAGCAGTTCTTC.

The CDR3 coding sequence is TGTGCCAGCAGCTTGTCCAGGGGGTTATATGGCTACACCTTC. It is translated as CASSLSRGLYGYTF. This chain uses TRBV5-6 with TRBJ1-2, with 7 bases that match TRBD1. This CDR3 contains 14 residues. Germline loops: CDR1 SGHDT, CDR2 YYEEEE. With 1 base clipped from V and 5 bases from J, the junction kept 5 bases outside the gene matches.

Only a few counts were recorded for this clonotype. The V call is TRBV7-2, the J call TRBJ1-2, with D uncertain. V lost 1 base to trimming and J lost 8 bases, with 11 bases between them. This CDR3 is built from 13 residues. Germline V lookup: CDR1 SGHTA, CDR2 FQGNSA. This CDR3 is CASSLEPTGGYTF. CDR3 coding DNA: TGTGCCAGCAGCTTAGAACCCACGGGAGGCTACACCTTC.

The rearrangement links TRBV7-2 to TRBJ1-1; possibly TRBD1 for D (5 bases). The CDR3 loop spans 14 amino acids. Trimming left V 1 base short and J 9 bases short, with 15 bases between. Germline assignment: CDR1 SGHTA and CDR2 FQGNSA. This CDR3 reads CASSLGPGGEQAFF. DNA of the CDR3: TGTGCCAGCAGCTTAGGGCCCGGGGGGGAGCAAGCTTTCTTT.

This clonotype is a singleton in its sample. The chain joins TRBV7-2 to TRBJ1-6, with 7 bases identical to TRBD1. CDR3 length: 17 residues. The V gene's germline CDR1 is SGHTA and CDR2 FQGNSA. Trimming at V came to 5 bases and at J to 3 bases, leaving 10 bases not matched to a gene. CDR3 in DNA: TGTGCCAGCAGCCAATTACAGGGGCGCCACTATAATTCACCCCTCCACTTT. This encodes CASSQLQGRHYNSPLHF.

By sample fraction, this clonotype is large (0.1 to 1%). The gene calls are TRBV18 and TRBJ1-6, with 7 bases that match TRBD1. CDR1 KGHSH and CDR2 LQKENI come from the germline V gene. The CDR3 is made up of 13 amino acids. V lost 6 bases and J lost 7; bases outside the gene matches: 3. CDR3 sequence reads: CASSTGLNSPLHF. DNA of the CDR3: TGTGCCAGCTCGACAGGGTTAAATTCACCCCTCCACTTT.

V gene TRBV6-1 combines with J gene TRBJ1-2; 8 bases are shared with TRBD1. The ends lost 5 bases at V and 6 bases at J; junction bases unmatched: 5. The CDR3 is 13 amino acids. Germline lookup yields CDR1 MNHNS and CDR2 SASEGT. The CDR3 reads CASSIRTGNGYTF. DNA of the CDR3: TGTGCCAGCAGTATCCGGACAGGGAATGGCTACACCTTC.

The CDR3, as DNA: TGTGCCAGTAGTCCGGCCGGGACTAGCATCGTTGAGCAGTTCTTC. It is translated as CASSPAGTSIVEQFF. The V gene is TRBV19, the J gene TRBJ2-1; 9 bases match TRBD2. The CDR3 length is 15 residues. CDR1 LNHDA and CDR2 SQIVND come from the germline V gene (reference sequence). J lost 9 bases, V lost 5 bases, and 11 bases had no gene match.

This clonotype is a singleton in its sample. One junction end disagrees with the germline gene, perhaps due to a read error. J is TRBJ2-7 and V is TRBV30, with D perhaps matching TRBD1 or TRBD2 (5 bases each). Germline V lookup: CDR1 GTSNPN, CDR2 SVGIG (reference sequence). The CDR3 consists of 14 residues. Here the CDR3 DNA reads TGTGCCTGGAGTGGGGGACGGGCTTCCTCCGAGCAGTACTTC. This codes for CAWSGGRASSEQYF.

The rearrangement links TRBV11-3 to TRBJ1-2, with TRBD1 matching 9 bases. The CDR3 spans 13 residues. CDR1 is SGHNT, CDR2 YENEEA, per germline. The ends lost 5 bases at V and 4 bases at J; junction bases unmatched: 2. This CDR3 reads CASSRTGAYGYTF. The CDR3 bases are TGTGCCAGCAGCCGGACAGGGGCCTATGGCTACACCTTC.

This clonotype was counted only a few times. The rearrangement uses TRBV11-2 and TRBJ1-5; D uncertain. The V gene's germline CDR1 is SGHAT and CDR2 FQNNGV. The CDR3 has 12 residues. With 1 base removed from V and 5 bases from J, the gap between germline ends came to 3 bases. CDR3 protein: CASSLGDQPQHF. CDR3 in DNA: TGTGCCAGCAGCTTAGGGGATCAGCCCCAGCATTTT. Full variable domain (remainder filled in from reference TRBV11-2 and TRBJ1-5): EAGVAQSPRYKIIEKRQSVAFWCNPISGHATLYWYQQILGQGPKLLIQFQNNGVVDDSQLPKDRFSAERLKGVDSTLKIQPAKLEDSAVYLCASSLGDQPQHFGDGTRLSIL.

The chain combines TRBV6-1 with TRBJ1-5; TRBD1 aligns across 10 bases. CDR1 is MNHNS, CDR2 SASEGT, per germline. The CDR3 extends over 15 amino acids. Trimming took 7 bases from V and 6 from J; bases not matched to a gene: 9. CDR3 sequence: CASIRDRGSLQPQHF. CDR3 sequence (DNA): TGTGCCAGCATCCGGGACAGGGGATCTCTTCAGCCCCAGCATTTT.

The J gene is TRBJ1-1, the V gene TRBV7-8; 7 bases are shared with TRBD1. Germline V CDR1 and CDR2: SGHVS, FQNEAQ. The CDR3 consists of 14 residues. The trim removed 0 bases at V and 4 bases at J, leaving 2 bases unmatched. The CDR3: CASSLATGSTEAFF. The DNA for the CDR3 is TGTGCCAGCAGCTTAGCGACAGGGAGCACTGAAGCTTTCTTT.